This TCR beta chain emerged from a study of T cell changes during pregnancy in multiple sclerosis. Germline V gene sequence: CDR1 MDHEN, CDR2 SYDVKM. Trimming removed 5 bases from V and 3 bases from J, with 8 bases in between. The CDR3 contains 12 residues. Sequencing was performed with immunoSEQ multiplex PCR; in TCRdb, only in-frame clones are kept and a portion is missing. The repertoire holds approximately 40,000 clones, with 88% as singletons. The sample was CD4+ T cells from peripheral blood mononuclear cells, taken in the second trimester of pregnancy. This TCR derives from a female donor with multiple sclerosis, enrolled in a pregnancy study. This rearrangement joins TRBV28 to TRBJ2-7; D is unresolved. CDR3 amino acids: CASSGQYYEQYF. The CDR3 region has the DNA TGTGCCAGCAGTGGGCAGTACTACGAGCAGTACTTC.